A single sample gave rise to the 3 T cell receptor beta chains below, sequenced in a study of PD-1 blockade in classical Hodgkin lymphoma. Brentuximab vedotin exposure varied among the patients, all of whom had relapsed after autologous stem cell transplantation. Out of thawed PBMCs, magnetic negative selection purified CD4+ T cells. TCRdb keeps only in-frame clones here, not all; method: immunoSEQ multiplex PCR. The sample lists about 9,700 clones, 74% occurring once. This sample comprised CD4+ T cells from blood, obtained at baseline. Every receptor here comes from a human donor with classical Hodgkin lymphoma.

The chain is built from TRBV6-5 and TRBJ1-1; D is ambiguous. V was cut by 2 bases and J by 0 bases, with 7 bases left in between. The CDR3 extends over 14 amino acids. Germline assignment: CDR1 MNHEY and CDR2 SVGAGI. CDR3 region: CASSYGVMNTEAFF. CDR3 bases: TGTGCCAGCAGTTACGGGGTGATGAACACTGAAGCTTTCTTT.

This sequence joins TRBV5-5 and TRBJ2-1, with 12 bases that match TRBD2. V gave up 3 bases and J gave up 9 bases; unmatched junction bases: 13. This CDR3 is built from 17 residues. CDR1 is SGHKS, CDR2 YYEKEE, per germline (reference sequence). In nucleotides, the CDR3 is TGTGCCAGCAGCTCCCTTTCTAGCGGGAGGGCCGTTTTTGAGCAGTTCTTC. This codes for CASSSLSSGRAVFEQFF.

The CDR3 loop reads CASSLVGGVNTEAFF. The CDR3 DNA is TGTGCCAGCAGCTTAGTGGGCGGAGTGAACACTGAAGCTTTCTTT. V gene TRBV11-2 combines with J gene TRBJ1-1; no definite D call. V lost 1 base and J lost 0, with 9 bases in between. The CDR3 contains 15 residues. Germline CDR1 and CDR2: SGHAT and FQNNGV.